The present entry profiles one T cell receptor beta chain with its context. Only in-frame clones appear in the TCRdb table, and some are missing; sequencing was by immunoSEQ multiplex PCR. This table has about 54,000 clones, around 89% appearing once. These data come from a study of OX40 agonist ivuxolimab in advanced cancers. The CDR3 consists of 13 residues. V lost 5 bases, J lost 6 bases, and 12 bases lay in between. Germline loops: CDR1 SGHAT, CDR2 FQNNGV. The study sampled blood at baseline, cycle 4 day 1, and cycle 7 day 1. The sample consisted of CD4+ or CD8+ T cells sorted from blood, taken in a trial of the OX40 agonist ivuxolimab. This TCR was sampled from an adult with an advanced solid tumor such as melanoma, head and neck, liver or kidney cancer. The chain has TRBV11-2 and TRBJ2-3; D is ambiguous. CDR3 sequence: CASSGGRWDTQYF. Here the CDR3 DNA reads TGTGCCAGCAGCGGTGGACGTTGGGATACGCAGTATTTT.